This T cell receptor (beta chain) was found in a study of early T cells in non-severe SARS-CoV-2 infection. Background on the study: Chains were not paired, and sequencing was done on bulk RNA from unsorted whole blood.

Unmatched junction bases numbered 11, after V lost 4 bases and J lost 8 bases. Germline assignment: CDR1 LGHNA and CDR2 YSLEER. The CDR3 extends over 15 amino acids. cDNA molecules, individually, were tagged with unique molecular identifiers. Each CDR3 protein gets one entry after TCRdb re-called the 5' RACE reads with MiXCR. The sample lists 60,000 to 85,000 distinct CDR3 sequences; less than 20% were seen once. The chain employs TRBV4-3 and TRBJ2-1; 7 bases align to TRBD1. Material: whole blood. The sequence derives from an adult who was a healthcare worker with PCR-confirmed SARS-CoV-2 infection or an uninfected control (not recorded which). The CDR3: CASSLDREWIDEQFF. CDR3 in DNA: TGCGCCAGCAGCCTCGACAGGGAGTGGATCGATGAGCAGTTCTTC.